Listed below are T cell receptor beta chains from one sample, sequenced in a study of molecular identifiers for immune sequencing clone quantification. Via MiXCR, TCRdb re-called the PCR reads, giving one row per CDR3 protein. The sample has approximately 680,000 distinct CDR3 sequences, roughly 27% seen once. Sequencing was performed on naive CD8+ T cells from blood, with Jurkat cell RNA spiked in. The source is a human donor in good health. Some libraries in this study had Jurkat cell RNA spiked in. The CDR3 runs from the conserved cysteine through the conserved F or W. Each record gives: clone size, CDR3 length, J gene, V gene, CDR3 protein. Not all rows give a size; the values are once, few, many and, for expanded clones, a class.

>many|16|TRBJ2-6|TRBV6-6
CASTEQGVRGANVLTF
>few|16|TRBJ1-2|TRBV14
CASSPPKGGATVGYTF
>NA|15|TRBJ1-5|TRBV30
CAWGTGTASNQPQHF
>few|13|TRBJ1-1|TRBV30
CAWTTTGGTEAFF
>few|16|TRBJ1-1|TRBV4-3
CASSQERAGGNTEAFF
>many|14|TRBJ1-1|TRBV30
CAWSVGPGGTEAFF
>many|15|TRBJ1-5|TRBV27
CASSFGTGAHQPQHF
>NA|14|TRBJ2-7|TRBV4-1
CTSNQRVNSYEQYF
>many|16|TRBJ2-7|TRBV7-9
CASSLGARNSYYEQYF
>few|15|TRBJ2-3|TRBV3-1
CASSPTGTSGSTQYF
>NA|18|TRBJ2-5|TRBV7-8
CASSLAETGDAYQEAQYF
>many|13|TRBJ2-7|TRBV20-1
CSARDQETYEQYF
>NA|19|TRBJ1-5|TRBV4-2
CARSPSPGTGVGSNPPQHF
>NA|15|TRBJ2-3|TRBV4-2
CASSQGTGMGDTQYF
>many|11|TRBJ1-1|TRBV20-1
CSGGVGTEAFF
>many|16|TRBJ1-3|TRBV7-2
CASSLDGRGSGNTIYF
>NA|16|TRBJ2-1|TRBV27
CASSSLQGYVVNEQFF
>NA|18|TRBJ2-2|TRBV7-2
CAGSLVAFSGGRTGELFF
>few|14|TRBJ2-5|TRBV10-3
CAISETSGGLASYF
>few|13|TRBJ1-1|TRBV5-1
CASSSTQGTEAFF
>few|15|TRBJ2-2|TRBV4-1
CASSQDVMYTGELFF
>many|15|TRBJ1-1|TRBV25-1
CASSEQTGGRDEAFF
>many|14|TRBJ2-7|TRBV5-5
CASSLAYSAYEQYF
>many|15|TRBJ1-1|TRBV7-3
CASSLTGASHTEAFF
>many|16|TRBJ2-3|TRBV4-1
CASSQYQDRSTDTQYF
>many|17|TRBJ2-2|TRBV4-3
CASSQDRGQGNTGELFF
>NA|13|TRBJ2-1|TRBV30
CAWSVSGGFEQFF
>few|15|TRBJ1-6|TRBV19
CASSLGQGALSPLHF
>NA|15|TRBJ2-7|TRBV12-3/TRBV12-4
CASSLFPGTAYEQYF
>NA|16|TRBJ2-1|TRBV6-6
CASSYWTSGPYNEQFF
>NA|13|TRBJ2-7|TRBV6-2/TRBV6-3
CASSIYLAYEQYF
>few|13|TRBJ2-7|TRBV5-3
CASSWEDAYEQYF
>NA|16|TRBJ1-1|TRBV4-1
CASRPALGPRSPAAFF
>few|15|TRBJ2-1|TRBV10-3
CAKARGSGTSNEQFF
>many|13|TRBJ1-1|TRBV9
CASSYLAGAEAFF
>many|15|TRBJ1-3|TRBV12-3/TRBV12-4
CASSLYRGPGNTIYF
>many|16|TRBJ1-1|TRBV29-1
CSVDPPWGAGNTEAFF
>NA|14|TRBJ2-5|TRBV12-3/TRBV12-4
CASSYSGVRETQYF
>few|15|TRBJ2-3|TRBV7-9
CASSLPWTSTDTQYF
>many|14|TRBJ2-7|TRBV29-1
CSVEEGAGTYEQYF
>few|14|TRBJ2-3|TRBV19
CASSMLAGADTQYF
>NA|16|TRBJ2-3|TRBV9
CASSVGLAGGSDTQYF
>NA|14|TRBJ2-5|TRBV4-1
CASSRLDWEETQYF
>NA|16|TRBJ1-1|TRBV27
CASSFSSRGMNTEAFF